This TCR beta chain emerged from a study of cytomegalovirus exposure and HLA in healthy donors. Study conclusions and caveats: Despite most TCR sequences being rare, some public TCRs occurred in many donors.

V shed 0 bases, J shed 5 bases, and the junction held 1 base outside the gene matches. CDR1 is MRHNA and CDR2 is SNTAGT in the germline V gene. The CDR3 runs 15 residues. The data were produced by immunoSEQ multiplex PCR, yet TCRdb's version contains in-frame clones alone and is incomplete. This repertoire shows tens of thousands of clones, about 89% found once; its top ten account for roughly 1.2%. The donors were members of the validation cohort, which comprised under 150 subjects and was separate from the first cohort of fewer than 700 subjects. A remark on this clone: Its matching antigen is unknown.

The sample was PBMCs. This TCR came from a woman under 30 in good health and CMV-seronegative. The chain links TRBV6-4 to TRBJ2-1, with TRBD2 matching 10 bases. CDR3 DNA sequence: TGTGCCAGCAGTGACTCAGCGGGGGGGAACAATGAGCAGTTCTTC. Residues: CASSDSAGGNNEQFF.